In this sample, the clone carrying this T cell receptor (beta chain) turned up many times. Germline V gene sequence: CDR1 SGHDN, CDR2 FVKESK. The CDR3 has 14 residues. V dropped 1 base and J dropped 3 bases, with 10 bases sitting between them. The sample comes from a study of molecular identifiers for immune sequencing clone quantification. From the PCR reads, TCRdb called clonotypes with MiXCR, one entry per CDR3 protein. Of 68,000 or so distinct CDR3 sequences listed, around 17% were seen once; the top ten hold 1.4% to 1.5%. This receptor was obtained from a human donor in good health. Some libraries in this study had Jurkat cell RNA spiked in. The V and J genes are TRBV14 and TRBJ2-7, with D perhaps being TRBD1 or TRBD2 (5 bases each). The sample was naive CD8+ T cells from blood, with Jurkat cell RNA spiked in. Stated subset: FACS-sorted CD8+CD4-CCR7+CD45RA+ naive T cells. DNA for the CDR3: TGTGCCAGCAGCCAAGTCGGGGCCGGCTACGAGCAGTACTTC. Translating it yields CASSQVGAGYEQYF.